These 31 T cell receptor beta chains were all obtained from the same sample, sequenced in a study of regulatory T cells in long-lasting Graves disease. Building the TCR beta libraries relied on iRepertoire HTBI primers, and CDR3 regions underwent Arm-PCR. One entry per CDR3 protein results from TCRdb running MiXCR on the multiplex PCR reads. The sample yields 400,000 to 450,000 distinct CDR3 sequences, roughly 15% seen once. The time point: newly diagnosed GD, antithyroid drugs for less than 3 months. The TCR library was made from RNA extracted from PBMCs. These data are also associated with another study on T cells in Graves' hyperthyroidism and ophthalmopathy.

The specimen was peripheral blood mononuclear cells (PBMCs), collected at new diagnosis, from a patient treated with antithyroid drugs. Every receptor here comes from a young woman with Graves disease.

In its sample, this clonotype was seen a few times. This chain links TRBV20-1 with TRBJ2-3, with unresolved D. The germline V gene encodes CDR1 DFQATT and CDR2 SNEGSKA (reference sequence). Trimming shortened V by 3 bases and J by 2 bases, and 12 bases separated the two germline ends. The CDR3 is made up of 14 amino acids. CDR3 protein: CSARRPRDTDTQYF. The CDR3 DNA reads TGCAGTGCTAGGAGACCGAGAGACACAGATACGCAGTATTTT.

The CDR3 DNA reads as TGTGCCAGCAGTGAGGACAGGGGACCGGGCGGGGAGCTGTTTTTT. Its translation: CASSEDRGPGGELFF. The chain recombines TRBV2 with TRBJ2-2; 9 bases line up with TRBD1. Germline CDR1 and CDR2: SNHLY and FYNNEI. The trim removed 3 bases at V and 7 bases at J, leaving 6 bases unmatched. The CDR3 is 15 residues long.

This clonotype was detected ten times or more. The chain couples TRBV20-1 to TRBJ1-2, with unresolved D. V was shortened by 1 base and J by 4 bases, with 7 bases between the two germline ends. The CDR3 has 12 residues. CDR1 is DFQATT, CDR2 SNEGSKA, per germline (reference sequence). This chain's CDR3 is CSARAGAYGYTF. The CDR3 region has the DNA TGCAGTGCTAGAGCGGGAGCCTATGGCTACACCTTC.

This clonotype has only a few counts. The chain couples TRBV6-5 to TRBJ2-7, with 8 bases that match TRBD1. Germline V CDR1 and CDR2: MNHEY, SVGAGI. The CDR3 spans 13 residues. V lost 2 bases, J lost 4 bases, and 1 base stayed unmatched. The CDR3 loop reads CASSYRTGYEQYF. CDR3 DNA: TGTGCCAGCAGTTACAGGACAGGGTACGAGCAGTACTTC.

This clonotype was detected many times. The chain joins TRBV30 to TRBJ2-2; TRBD1 might be the D (6 bases). CDR1 is GTSNPN, CDR2 SVGIG, per germline (reference sequence). The CDR3 is 13 amino acids. V dropped 1 base and J dropped 4 bases, with 7 bases sitting between them. This CDR3 is CAWSEGGTGELFF. CDR3 coding DNA: TGTGCCTGGAGTGAAGGGGGCACCGGGGAGCTGTTTTTT.

This clonotype was found a few times. CDR3 sequence (DNA): TGTGCCAGCAGTGAAGTGTCCGAGCAGTACTTC. Its translation is CASSEVSEQYF. The chain uses TRBV25-1 and TRBJ2-7, with unresolved D. V dropped 2 bases and J dropped 6 bases, with 5 bases sitting between them. The CDR3 contains 11 residues. Germline V gene data show CDR1 as MGHDK and CDR2 as SYGVNS.

This clonotype was counted at least ten times. The genes are TRBV5-1 and TRBJ1-1; 7 positions match TRBD1. This CDR3 spans 13 amino acids. Germline V gene data show CDR1 as SGHRS and CDR2 as YFSETQ. J was trimmed by 4 bases and V by 1 base; bases with no gene match: 1. The CDR3 protein is CASSLYRGTEAFF. In nucleotides, the CDR3 is TGCGCCAGCAGCTTGTACAGGGGCACTGAAGCTTTCTTT.

As concerns this clonotype: A much larger clone lies a single base off, so this may be a read error. The CDR3 carries no conserved terminal phenylalanine or tryptophan, so it likely arises from a read error. This rearrangement joins TRBV5-5 to TRBJ2-7; D remains ambiguous. CDR3 length: 14 amino acids. The germline V and J ends were trimmed by 0 bases and 4 bases, with 11 bases remaining between them. Germline CDR1 SGHKS, CDR2 YYEKEE (reference sequence). The CDR3: CASSLAFDAYEQYL. For the CDR3, the DNA is TGTGCCAGCAGCTTGGCCTTTGATGCATACGAGCAGTACTTG.

This clonotype was seen ten or more times. The gene calls are TRBV13 and TRBJ2-5, with 8 bases fitting TRBD2. Trimming at V came to 4 bases and at J to 10 bases, leaving 8 bases not matched to a gene. Germline V gene sequence: CDR1 PRHDT, CDR2 FYEKMQ (reference sequence). The CDR3 runs 13 residues. CDR3 DNA: TGTGCCAGCAGCTACGGGACTAGTTTGAGCCAGTACTTC. This translates into CASSYGTSLSQYF.

This clonotype showed up just a few times. This chain links TRBV7-6 with TRBJ2-7, with 12 bases matching TRBD2. The germline V gene encodes CDR1 SGHVS and CDR2 FNYEAQ. The CDR3 sequence is 19 residues long. Germline trimming cut 5 bases from V and 7 bases from J; bases unmatched to any gene: 21. The CDR3 protein is CASSRDPATSGSLSGEQYF. DNA for the CDR3: TGTGCCAGCAGCCGAGACCCCGCGACTAGCGGGAGCCTAAGCGGTGAGCAGTACTTC.

This clonotype was found a few times. The rearrangement links TRBV5-5 to TRBJ2-7, with TRBD1 matching 9 bases. CDR1 and CDR2 (germline): SGHKS, YYEKEE (reference sequence). V lost 3 bases, J lost 4 bases, and 8 bases stayed unmatched. This CDR3 is 15 amino acids long. The CDR3 coding sequence is TGTGCCAGCAGCTCTCTGGGACAGGGTCTTTACGAGCAGTACTTC. Translating it yields CASSSLGQGLYEQYF.

The gene calls are TRBV6-1 and TRBJ2-1; 9 bases are shared with TRBD1. This CDR3 is built from 16 residues. The junction had 14 bases not matched to a gene; V was cut back by 6 bases and J by 8 bases. Germline V gene lookup returns CDR1 MNHNS and CDR2 SASEGT. Here the CDR3 DNA reads TGTGCCAGCAGCGACGGAGGGACAGGGACGAAGGATGAGCAGTTCTTC. Translated, it gives CASSDGGTGTKDEQFF.

This clonotype was recorded a few times. The CDR3 reads CATSRDLRKNQPQHF. The CDR3 DNA reads TGTGCCACCAGCAGAGATCTACGTAAAAATCAGCCCCAGCATTTT. The chain recombines TRBV15 with TRBJ1-5; no firm D call. V lost 0 bases and J lost 4, with 10 bases in between. CDR1 and CDR2 (germline): LNHNV, YYDKDF (reference sequence). The CDR3 runs 15 residues.

This clonotype was observed many times. The rearrangement uses TRBV27 and TRBJ2-7; D is perhaps TRBD1 or TRBD2 (5 bases each). The V and J ends lost 3 bases and 3 bases respectively, with 15 bases between them. CDR1 and CDR2 (germline): MNHEY, SMNVEV (reference sequence). This CDR3 has 15 amino acids. The CDR3 protein is CASSFQGGRGYEQYF. The DNA for the CDR3 is TGTGCCAGCAGTTTTCAGGGTGGGAGAGGCTACGAGCAGTACTTC.

This clonotype was detected many times. The CDR3 loop is CASTPTGNYGYTF. DNA for the CDR3: TGTGCCAGCACCCCGACCGGTAACTATGGCTACACCTTC. The rearrangement joins TRBV11-2 to TRBJ1-2; D unclear. Germline CDR1 SGHAT, CDR2 FQNNGV. The CDR3 runs 13 residues. V lost 7 bases and J 1 base, leaving 10 bases between the germline ends.

The chain carries TRBV28 and TRBJ1-4; 7 bases match TRBD1. The length of the CDR3 is 13 residues. Per germline, CDR1 MDHEN and CDR2 SYDVKM. V trimming: 8 bases; J trimming: 11 bases; junction bases outside the gene matches: 11. The CDR3 bases are TGTGCCAGCGGGACAGTTGCCCCTGGGAAACTGTTTTTT. It translates to CASGTVAPGKLFF.

In its sample, this clonotype was seen many times. The chain uses TRBV11-2 and TRBJ2-1; TRBD2 is a possible D gene (6 bases). CDR3 length: 13 residues. The V and J ends lost 2 bases and 7 bases respectively, with 9 bases between them. The germline V gene encodes CDR1 SGHAT and CDR2 FQNNGV. CDR3 DNA: TGTGCCAGCAGCTTAAGGACTACTAATGAGCAGTTCTTC. It yields the protein CASSLRTTNEQFF.

This clonotype was seen ten or more times. The chain has TRBV2 and TRBJ2-7; D is possibly TRBD1 or TRBD2 (5 bases each). In germline, CDR1 is SNHLY, CDR2 FYNNEI. V was shortened by 6 bases and J by 3 bases, with 15 bases between the two germline ends. The CDR3 spans 14 residues. CDR3 DNA sequence: TGTGCCAGCAGCGGGGAACAGGCAGACTACGAGCAGTACTTC. It translates to CASSGEQADYEQYF.

This clonotype has ten or more counts. DNA for the CDR3: TGTGCCAGCAGCTTAGTGGGGGTGAACTATGGCTACACCTTC. Its translation: CASSLVGVNYGYTF. The rearrangement uses TRBV11-2 and TRBJ1-2, with D possibly being TRBD1 (5 bases). Trimming removed 1 base at V and 2 bases at J, with 8 bases between. This CDR3 has 14 amino acids. The germline CDR1 and CDR2 sequences are SGHAT and FQNNGV.

The sample holds many counts of this clonotype. The rearrangement links TRBV11-2 to TRBJ2-1, with 9 nucleotides matching TRBD2. J gave up 6 bases and V 3 bases, and 6 bases lay outside the gene matches. The CDR3 is 15 amino acids. Germline V gene data show CDR1 as SGHAT and CDR2 as FQNNGV. The CDR3 DNA follows: TGTGCCAGCAGCTTTACGGCGGGAGGGTTCAATGAGCAGTTCTTC. This translates into CASSFTAGGFNEQFF.

The chain has TRBV5-6 and TRBJ2-6; a weak D match, TRBD1 (8 bases). Per germline, CDR1 SGHDT and CDR2 YYEEEE. The CDR3 has 18 amino acids. V dropped 1 base and J dropped 4 bases, with 18 bases sitting between them. The CDR3 is CASSLYGQGGEGANVLTF. DNA of the CDR3: TGTGCCAGCAGCTTGTACGGACAGGGAGGGGAAGGGGCCAACGTCCTGACTTTC.

In its sample, this clonotype was seen many times. The V call is TRBV27, the J call TRBJ2-1; D may be TRBD2 (6 bases). The CDR3 loop spans 14 amino acids. Trimming cost V 5 bases and J 4 bases, with 12 bases left between them. CDR1 and CDR2 (germline): MNHEY, SMNVEV (reference sequence). DNA of the CDR3: TGTGCCAGCAGTGTGGGAGGATCGTACAATGAGCAGTTCTTC. The encoded protein is CASSVGGSYNEQFF.

This clonotype was counted ten times or more. The chain has TRBV6-5 and TRBJ1-2; 9 nucleotides match TRBD1. Germline assignment: CDR1 MNHEY and CDR2 SVGAGI. The V and J ends lost 3 bases and 2 bases, in that order; junction bases with no gene match: 1. This CDR3 contains 14 residues. In nucleotides, the CDR3 is TGTGCCAGCAGTTATGACAGGGGGAACTATGGCTACACCTTC. Residues: CASSYDRGNYGYTF.

About this clonotype: One junction end disagrees with the germline gene, perhaps due to a read error. The CDR3 is CAISDLGRSQETQYF. CDR3 DNA: TGTGCCATCAGTGATCTGGGGCGGAGCCAAGAGACCCAGTACTTC. The chain employs TRBV6-1 and TRBJ2-5; D possibly corresponds to TRBD1 (5 bases). The CDR3 is made up of 15 amino acids. The germline gives CDR1 MNHNS, CDR2 SASEGT.

The sample holds many counts of this clonotype. This chain joins TRBV20-1 and TRBJ2-1; the match to TRBD2 covers 10 bases. The germline CDR1 and CDR2 sequences are DFQATT and SNEGSKA (reference sequence). The CDR3 runs 16 residues. Trimming cost V 0 bases and J 5 bases; bases outside gene matches: 7. CDR3 sequence: CSARDLRSGRDNEQFF. In DNA, the CDR3 is TGCAGTGCTAGAGATCTTAGAAGCGGGAGGGACAATGAGCAGTTCTTC.

At least ten counts were recorded for this clonotype. The chain links TRBV11-2 to TRBJ1-1; TRBD1 might be the D (5 bases). The CDR3 has 15 amino acids. CDR1 is SGHAT, CDR2 FQNNGV, per germline. Trimming pared 1 base from V and 5 bases from J, leaving 14 bases between. For the CDR3, the DNA is TGTGCCAGCAGCTTAGCGCAGGGTGGATGGACTGAAGCTTTCTTT. It specifies CASSLAQGGWTEAFF.

This clonotype was seen a handful of times. The rearrangement uses TRBV24-1 and TRBJ2-1; 14 bases are a match to TRBD2. The J segment lost 7 bases and the V segment lost 4 bases, leaving 8 bases of the junction unmatched. Germline assignment: CDR1 KGHDR and CDR2 SFDVKD. The CDR3 spans 17 residues. The CDR3 reads CATSEGGLAGGENEQFF. CDR3 sequence (DNA): TGTGCCACCAGTGAGGGTGGACTAGCGGGAGGCGAAAATGAGCAGTTCTTC.

Ten or more counts support this clonotype. The chain joins TRBV20-1 to TRBJ1-1, with a tentative D call TRBD1 (6 bases). The CDR3 consists of 10 residues. From germline, CDR1 is DFQATT and CDR2 SNEGSKA (reference sequence). The CDR3 spells CKGGWTEAFF. In DNA form, the CDR3 reads TGCAAGGGGGGGTGGACTGAAGCTTTCTTT.

In its sample, this clonotype was seen many times. V and J are TRBV2 and TRBJ2-3; 7 positions match TRBD2. With V trimmed by 6 bases and J by 0 bases, 18 bases remained unmatched. The CDR3 loop spans 19 amino acids. Germline V gene lookup returns CDR1 SNHLY and CDR2 FYNNEI. The chain's CDR3 is CASSAGTKRRWSSTDTQYF. The CDR3 DNA sequence: TGTGCCAGCAGCGCCGGGACTAAAAGACGCTGGTCTAGCACAGATACGCAGTATTTT. Together with reference TRBV2 and TRBJ2-3, the CDR3 gives the full variable domain: EPEVTQTPSHQVTQMGQEVILRCVPISNHLYFYWYRQILGQKVEFLVSFYNNEISEKSEIFDDQFSVERPDGSNFTLKIRSTKLEDSAMYFCASSAGTKRRWSSTDTQYFGPGTRLTVL.

The rearrangement uses TRBV20-1 and TRBJ2-1, with TRBD2 matching over 12 bases. The CDR3 totals 18 residues. Unmatched junction bases numbered 11, after V lost 5 bases and J lost 0 bases. Per germline, CDR1 DFQATT and CDR2 SNEGSKA (reference sequence). The CDR3 DNA sequence: TGCAGTGCTCCGCCGGGACTAGCGGGTCCAAGCTCCTACAATGAGCAGTTCTTC. Translating it yields CSAPPGLAGPSSYNEQFF.

The V gene is TRBV29-1, the J gene TRBJ2-7, with D possibly called TRBD1 or TRBD2 (5 bases each). The CDR3 totals 13 residues. The ends were cut back, 5 bases at V and 2 bases at J, with 13 bases in the middle. Germline lookup yields CDR1 SQVTM and CDR2 ANQGSEA. The CDR3 sequence: CSVWTQGPYEQYF. DNA of the CDR3: TGCAGCGTTTGGACTCAGGGCCCCTACGAGCAGTACTTC.